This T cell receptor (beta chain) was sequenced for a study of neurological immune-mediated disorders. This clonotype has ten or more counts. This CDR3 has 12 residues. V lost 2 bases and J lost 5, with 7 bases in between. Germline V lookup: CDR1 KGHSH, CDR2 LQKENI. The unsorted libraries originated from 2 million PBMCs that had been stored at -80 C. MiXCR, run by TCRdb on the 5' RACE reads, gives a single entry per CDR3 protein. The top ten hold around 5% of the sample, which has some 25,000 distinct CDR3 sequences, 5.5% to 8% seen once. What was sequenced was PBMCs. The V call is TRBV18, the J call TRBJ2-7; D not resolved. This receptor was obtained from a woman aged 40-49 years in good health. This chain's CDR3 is CASSPAQNEQYF. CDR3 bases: TGTGCCAGCTCACCAGCCCAGAACGAGCAGTACTTC.